Presented here are 11 T cell receptor beta chains from one specimen sequenced in a study of patients and donors after allogeneic stem cell transplantation. Using its own MiXCR run on the RT-PCR reads, TCRdb lists one record per CDR3 protein. The repertoire holds approximately 430,000 distinct CDR3 sequences, with approximately 16% as singletons. Material: blood, either unsorted or a sorted T cell fraction (not recorded which). Receptors were obtained from a human donor who was either an allogeneic HSCT recipient or a stem cell or donor lymphocyte infusion donor (not recorded which). It is not recorded whose cells these are; they may come from a transplant donor.

This clonotype occurred a few times. This chain uses TRBV29-1 with TRBJ2-1; 9 nucleotides match TRBD2. The CDR3 totals 14 residues. Per the germline V gene, CDR1 is SQVTM and CDR2 is ANQGSEA. The V and J ends lost 7 bases and 1 base, in that order; junction bases with no gene match: 5. The DNA for the CDR3 is TGCAGCGGGGGAGCGGGGGGATCCTACAATGAGCAGTTCTTC. This translates into CSGGAGGSYNEQFF.

This clonotype came up a few times. The chain is built from TRBV29-1 and TRBJ1-1; maybe TRBD1 (5 bases). Germline V gene sequence: CDR1 SQVTM, CDR2 ANQGSEA. The CDR3 runs to 10 residues. The ends were cut back, 7 bases at V and 6 bases at J, with 9 bases in the middle. CDR3: CSARTPEAFF. Written as DNA, the CDR3 is TGCAGCGCCCGGACACCTGAAGCTTTCTTT.

The gene calls are TRBV24-1 and TRBJ2-5; the D gene is possibly TRBD1 (6 bases). In germline, CDR1 is KGHDR, CDR2 SFDVKD. The CDR3 loop spans 16 amino acids. V lost 5 bases, J lost 2 bases, and 17 bases lay in between. CDR3 amino acids: CATSAFGQNRQETQYF. CDR3 DNA sequence: TGTGCCACCAGTGCTTTCGGACAGAATCGACAAGAGACCCAGTACTTC.

This clonotype came up a few times. The chain recombines TRBV12-3 or TRBV12-4 with TRBJ1-2; D uncertain. The length of the CDR3 is 17 residues. The V end was cut by 3 bases, the J end by 1 base, with 18 bases between. CDR3 nucleotide sequence: TGTGCCAGCAGTTTGTGGAGGTTAGGACCAAATAACTATGGCTACACCTTC. It is translated as CASSLWRLGPNNYGYTF.

This chain connects TRBV7-8 to TRBJ2-7; 16 bases align to TRBD2. V lost 5 bases to trimming and J lost 3 bases; unmatched junction nucleotides: 7. The CDR3 contains 17 residues. Germline lookup yields CDR1 SGHVS and CDR2 FQNEAQ. CDR3 DNA: TGTGCCAGCAGCCTGGGACTAGCGGGAGGGTTGGGCTACGAGCAGTACTTC. Protein: CASSLGLAGGLGYEQYF.

There are many counts of this clonotype. The chain combines TRBV7-9 with TRBJ2-2, with D tentatively TRBD1 or TRBD2 (5 bases each). CDR3 length equals 15 residues. Trimming took off 5 bases at V and 7 bases at J, with 17 bases between the two ends. Germline CDR1 reads SEHNR; CDR2 reads FQNEAQ (reference sequence). The CDR3 sequence is CASSPGTLLVGELFF. As DNA, the CDR3 is TGTGCCAGCAGCCCTGGGACCTTATTGGTCGGGGAGCTGTTTTTT.

The rearrangement links TRBV20-1 to TRBJ2-3; unclear D gene. Germline CDR1 is DFQATT and CDR2 is SNEGSKA (reference sequence). Trimming pared 3 bases from V and 2 bases from J, leaving 9 bases between. This CDR3 is 13 amino acids long. The CDR3 loop is CSARVPVTDTQYF. The CDR3, as DNA: TGCAGTGCTAGGGTTCCAGTCACAGATACGCAGTATTTT.

The table lists this clonotype with many counts. This chain connects TRBV15 to TRBJ2-7; no firm D call. V was trimmed by 2 bases and J by 2 bases, leaving 4 bases between them. This CDR3 spans 12 amino acids. Germline CDR1 and CDR2: LNHNV and YYDKDF (reference sequence). Here the CDR3 reads CATSRRPYEQYF. DNA for the CDR3: TGTGCCACCAGCAGAAGACCCTACGAGCAGTACTTC.

The V and J genes are TRBV24-1 and TRBJ2-7; D tentatively reads TRBD1 or TRBD2 (5 bases each). Looked up from germline, CDR1 is KGHDR and CDR2 is SFDVKD. Trimming stripped 3 bases from V and 4 bases from J, with 12 bases between. The CDR3 contains 14 residues. CDR3 in DNA: TGTGCCACCAGTGATCCGGGACGAACATACGAGCAGTACTTC. Protein sequence: CATSDPGRTYEQYF.

This sequence joins TRBV2 and TRBJ1-5; D gene ambiguous. The CDR3 runs to 18 residues. V was shortened by 0 bases and J by 0 bases, with 15 bases between the two germline ends. Per the germline V gene, CDR1 is SNHLY and CDR2 is FYNNEI. The CDR3 nucleotides are TGTGCCAGCAGTGAAGCGCTTCCTGGGAGAGGTAGCAATCAGCCCCAGCATTTT. Its protein product is CASSEALPGRGSNQPQHF.

This clonotype was found a few times. The chain employs TRBV7-8 and TRBJ1-2; 7 positions agree with TRBD1. Trimming took 2 bases from V and 5 from J; bases not matched to a gene: 5. Germline CDR1 is SGHVS and CDR2 is FQNEAQ. The CDR3 runs 14 residues. The CDR3 reads CASSLWGRGYGYTF. CDR3 in DNA: TGTGCCAGCAGCTTATGGGGCAGGGGGTATGGCTACACCTTC.